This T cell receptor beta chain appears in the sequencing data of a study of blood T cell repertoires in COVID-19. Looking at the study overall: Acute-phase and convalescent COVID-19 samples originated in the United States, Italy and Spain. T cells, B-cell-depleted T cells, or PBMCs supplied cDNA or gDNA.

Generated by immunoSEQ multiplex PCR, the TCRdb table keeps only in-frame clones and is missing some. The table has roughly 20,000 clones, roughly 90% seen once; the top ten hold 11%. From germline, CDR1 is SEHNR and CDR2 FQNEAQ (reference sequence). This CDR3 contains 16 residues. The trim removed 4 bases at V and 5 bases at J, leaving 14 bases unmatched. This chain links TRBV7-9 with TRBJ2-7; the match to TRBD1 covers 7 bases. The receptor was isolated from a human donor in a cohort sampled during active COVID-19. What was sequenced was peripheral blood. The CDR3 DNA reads TGTGCCAGCAGCTCAGAATGGACAGGAGCACCCGACGAGCAGTACTTC. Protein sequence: CASSSEWTGAPDEQYF.